Sequencing of this T cell receptor (beta chain) was carried out in a study of technical replicates of blood from a few donors. Losses at the gene ends were 4 bases for V and 4 bases for J; bases not matched to a gene: 1. The CDR3 contains 14 residues. The germline V gene has CDR1 SEHNR and CDR2 FQNEAQ (reference sequence). Clones were sequenced by immunoSEQ multiplex PCR, and TCRdb holds only the in-frame ones, with some missing. This sample carries tens of thousands of clones, roughly 94% of them seen once, and the ten largest clones take 0.2% to 0.3%. This sequence originates from a human donor in good health. Material: T cells isolated from PBMCs. V is TRBV7-9 and J is TRBJ2-4, with TRBD1 identical over 10 bases. Here the CDR3 DNA reads TGTGCCAGCAGCTCGGGACAGGGGAAAAACATTCAGTACTTC. Translated: CASSSGQGKNIQYF.